The clone carrying this T cell receptor beta chain was detected only once. Its antigen is not identified. The data derive from a study of T-cell memory formation after mild COVID-19. Across the whole study: TCR clustering was largely donor specific.

Study-level findings and limits: Pre-infection memory already had some responding clones, implying cross-reactive memory joined.

Per germline, CDR1 MNHEY and CDR2 SVGEGT. V gave up 5 bases and J gave up 5 bases, with 13 bases separating them. The CDR3 is 14 residues long. TCRdb used MiXCR to reprocess the 5' RACE reads, holding one entry per CDR3 protein. This sample has 120,000 to 150,000 distinct CDR3 sequences, with 14% found just once. This receptor was taken from an adult woman who had mild COVID-19 (a few samples of this study predate the infection). Cell type and time point are not known. The chain links TRBV6-2 or TRBV6-3 to TRBJ1-5, with D perhaps TRBD1 (5 bases). Sequenced sample: PBMCs or a T cell subset sorted from them (not recorded which). The chain's CDR3 is CASSPRDGYQPQHF. DNA for the CDR3: TGTGCCAGCAGTCCCCGGGACGGATATCAGCCCCAGCATTTT.